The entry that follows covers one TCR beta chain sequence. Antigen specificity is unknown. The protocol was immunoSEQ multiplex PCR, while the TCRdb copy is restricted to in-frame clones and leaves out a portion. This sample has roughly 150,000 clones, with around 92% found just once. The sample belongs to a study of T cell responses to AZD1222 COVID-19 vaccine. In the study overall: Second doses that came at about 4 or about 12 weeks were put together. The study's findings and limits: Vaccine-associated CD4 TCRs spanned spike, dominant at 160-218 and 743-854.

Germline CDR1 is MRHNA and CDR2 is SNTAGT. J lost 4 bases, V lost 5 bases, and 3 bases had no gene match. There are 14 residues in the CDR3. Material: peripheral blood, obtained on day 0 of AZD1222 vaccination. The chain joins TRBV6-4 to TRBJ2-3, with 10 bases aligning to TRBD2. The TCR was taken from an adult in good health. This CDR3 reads CASSTSGESDTQYF. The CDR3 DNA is TGTGCCAGCAGTACTAGCGGGGAGTCAGATACGCAGTATTTT.